The 29 T cell receptor beta chains below come from one sample, sequenced in a study of ipilimumab plus nivolumab after autologous stem cell transplantation. Profiling relied on immunoSEQ multiplex PCR, and the TCRdb table lists in-frame clones only, not all of them. This sample has roughly 17,000 clones, with roughly 84% found just once. This sample comprised PBMCs, obtained in a trial of ipilimumab plus nivolumab as post-transplant consolidation. All receptors derive from a male donor with diffuse large B-cell lymphoma.

This clone was seen only once. The rearrangement uses TRBV7-3 and TRBJ2-1; a weak D match, TRBD2 (6 bases). The V gene lost 5 bases and the J gene lost 10 bases, with 18 bases spanning the gap. The CDR3 is 14 residues long. CDR1 SGHTA and CDR2 FQGTGA come from the germline V gene. Here the CDR3 DNA reads TGTGCCAGCAGCCAGGGACCTAGCGCCTCGGAGCAGTTCTTC. Its translation is CASSQGPSASEQFF.

V is TRBV9 and J is TRBJ2-3; perhaps D is TRBD1 or TRBD2 (6 bases each). This CDR3 contains 14 residues. The ends were cut back, 0 bases at V and 6 bases at J, with 11 bases in the middle. Germline V gives CDR1 SGDLS, CDR2 YYNGEE. The CDR3: CASSVVGGPDTQYF. The CDR3 DNA sequence: TGTGCCAGCAGCGTAGTCGGGGGCCCCGATACGCAGTATTTT.

The chain combines TRBV25-1 with TRBJ1-2; D is unresolved. Trimming stripped 7 bases from V and 8 bases from J, with 14 bases between. Germline values: CDR1 MGHDK, CDR2 SYGVNS. The CDR3 sequence is 12 residues long. This CDR3 is CASKHDMAGYTF. CDR3 DNA: TGTGCCAGCAAGCACGATATGGCAGGCTACACCTTC.

The chain has TRBV11-3 and TRBJ1-4, with D possibly TRBD1 on 6 matching bases. V lost 4 bases, J lost 8 bases, and 20 bases lay in between. This CDR3 comprises 16 residues. The germline CDR1 and CDR2 sequences are SGHNT and YENEEA. The CDR3 sequence: CASSSSRGGFFEKLFF. In nucleotides, the CDR3 is TGTGCCAGCAGCTCCTCGCGAGGGGGGTTTTTCGAAAAACTGTTTTTT.

The V call is TRBV12-5, the J call TRBJ1-3, with a tentative D call TRBD1 (6 bases). Trimming pared 6 bases from V and 5 bases from J, leaving 29 bases between. The CDR3 has 19 amino acids. The germline V gene has CDR1 LGHNT and CDR2 FRNRAP. The CDR3 DNA reads TGTGCTAGTGGGCAAAACTACTTAAGGGGGACCTATGGTAGAAACACCATATATTTT. Translation: CASGQNYLRGTYGRNTIYF. Full variable domain (missing parts from reference TRBV12-5 and TRBJ1-3): DARVTQTPRHKVTEMGQEVTMRCQPILGHNTVFWYRQTMMQGLELLAYFRNRAPLDDSGMPKDRFSAEMPDATLATLKIQPSEPRDSAVYFCASGQNYLRGTYGRNTIYFGEGSWLTVV.

The chain carries TRBV29-1 and TRBJ2-1; D possibly matches TRBD1 or TRBD2 (5 bases each). The germline V gene encodes CDR1 SQVTM and CDR2 ANQGSEA. This CDR3 is built from 13 residues. V was pared by 7 bases and J by 7 bases, with 17 bases between. CDR3 DNA: TGCAGCGCCGGCAGGGTGACGGGGAATGAGCAGTTCTTC. It translates to CSAGRVTGNEQFF.

This chain links TRBV30 with TRBJ2-7; the D is unclear. Trimming stripped 3 bases from V and 10 bases from J, with 13 bases between. The CDR3 totals 11 residues. CDR1 GTSNPN and CDR2 SVGIG come from the germline V gene (reference sequence). The CDR3 bases are TGTGCCTGGAGCGTGCAAAGGATCCAGTACTTC. Encoded protein: CAWSVQRIQYF.

The chain uses TRBV4-2 and TRBJ2-3; a possible D gene is TRBD2 (5 bases). CDR1 is LGHNA, CDR2 YNFKEQ, per germline. Trimming removed 2 bases from V and 4 bases from J, with 16 bases in between. CDR3 length equals 16 residues. Here the CDR3 reads CASSQPAAESSDTQYF. The CDR3, as DNA: TGTGCCAGCAGCCAACCAGCGGCTGAAAGCTCAGATACGCAGTATTTT.

The chain uses TRBV14 and TRBJ1-1; D gene uncertain. The CDR3 consists of 13 residues. Trimming removed 5 bases at V and 4 bases at J, with 11 bases between. CDR1 and CDR2 from the germline V gene are SGHDN and FVKESK. CDR3 amino acids: CASSFGGSTEAFF. The CDR3 coding sequence is TGTGCCAGCAGCTTCGGAGGGAGCACTGAAGCTTTCTTT.

This chain's CDR3 is CASSTGGLSSGNTIYF. CDR3 bases: TGTGCCAGTAGTACCGGCGGATTGTCCTCTGGAAACACCATATATTTT. The chain carries TRBV19 and TRBJ1-3, with unresolved D. The CDR3 is 16 amino acids. Trimming removed 4 bases at V and 0 bases at J, with 13 bases between. Germline V CDR1 and CDR2: LNHDA, SQIVND (reference sequence).

The rearrangement links TRBV15 to TRBJ2-7; D is ambiguous. This CDR3 comprises 13 residues. Germline V gene lookup returns CDR1 LNHNV and CDR2 YYDKDF (reference sequence). Deletions cut 0 bases from V and 3 bases from J, with 6 bases between. CDR3 loop: CATSRDPFYEQYF. CDR3 nucleotide sequence: TGTGCCACCAGCAGAGACCCTTTCTACGAGCAGTACTTC.

The chain joins TRBV28 to TRBJ2-7; TRBD1 agrees at 8 bases. In germline, CDR1 is MDHEN, CDR2 SYDVKM. J was trimmed by 5 bases and V by 6 bases; bases with no gene match: 3. The CDR3 loop spans 12 amino acids. The CDR3 protein is CASRSTGDEQYF. The CDR3 nucleotides are TGTGCCAGCAGATCGACAGGGGACGAGCAGTACTTC.

The chain recombines TRBV4-1 with TRBJ2-7; maybe TRBD2 (6 bases). Germline V gene data show CDR1 as MGHRA and CDR2 as YSYEKL. The CDR3 spans 15 residues. V lost 4 bases to trimming and J lost 5 bases, with 18 bases between them. The DNA of the CDR3 is TGCGCCAGCAGCCTCGGCTCCGCGGGACCAGACGAGCAGTACTTC. Translating it yields CASSLGSAGPDEQYF.

This chain uses TRBV9 with TRBJ2-3; 9 nucleotides match TRBD2. The CDR3 contains 15 residues. The germline V gene encodes CDR1 SGDLS and CDR2 YYNGEE. V shed 4 bases and J 1 base; nucleotides not matched to a gene: 4. The CDR3 nucleotides read TGTGCCAGCAGCAGACTAGCGGCCGGCACAGATACGCAGTATTTT. This codes for CASSRLAAGTDTQYF.

The chain has TRBV27 and TRBJ2-5; D is perhaps TRBD1 (6 bases). Germline V gene data show CDR1 as MNHEY and CDR2 as SMNVEV (reference sequence). The CDR3 spans 12 residues. The V end was cut by 7 bases, the J end by 4 bases, with 10 bases between. The DNA for the CDR3 is TGTGCCAGCAAGGGGGTCGGAGAGACCCAGTACTTC. This encodes CASKGVGETQYF.

The chain uses TRBV7-2 and TRBJ2-7; D tentatively reads TRBD1 or TRBD2 (5 bases each). CDR1 and CDR2 (germline): SGHTA, FQGNSA. CDR3 length equals 14 residues. V was pared by 4 bases and J by 1 base, with 11 bases between. DNA of the CDR3: TGTGCCAGCAGCTGGGACGGGGCTTCCTACGAGCAGTACTTC. It encodes CASSWDGASYEQYF.

This chain's CDR3 is CTPRWRGQETQYF. For the CDR3, the DNA is TGCACTCCCCGCTGGCGGGGACAAGAGACCCAGTACTTC. This sequence joins TRBV1 and TRBJ2-5; the table's D call, TRBD2, has no DNA check behind it. TRBV1 has pseudogene status. The CDR3 is 13 amino acids.

This clone is categorized as medium-sized. V is TRBV5-4 and J is TRBJ2-7; 7 bases align to TRBD1. The CDR3 has 13 residues. V lost 4 bases, J lost 6 bases, and 7 bases stayed unmatched. Germline lookup yields CDR1 SGHNT and CDR2 YYREEE (reference sequence). This CDR3 is CASSTRDRSEQYF. The CDR3 nucleotides read TGTGCCAGCAGCACCAGGGACAGATCCGAGCAGTACTTC. Full variable domain (outside the CDR3, taken from reference TRBV5-4 and TRBJ2-7): ETGVTQSPTHLIKTRGQQVTLRCSSQSGHNTVSWYQQALGQGPQFIFQYYREEENGRGNFPPRFSGLQFPNYSSELNVNALELDDSALYLCASSTRDRSEQYFGPGTRLTVT.

This chain joins TRBV6-5 and TRBJ2-1; possibly TRBD2 for D (5 bases). CDR1 MNHEY and CDR2 SVGAGI come from the germline V gene. V was trimmed by 6 bases and J by 11 bases, leaving 23 bases between them. The CDR3 has 15 amino acids. CDR3 sequence reads: CASSPSPSIGWKQFF. The CDR3 DNA reads TGTGCCAGCAGCCCTTCCCCTAGCATCGGTTGGAAGCAGTTCTTC.

The chain employs TRBV7-8 and TRBJ1-4; D is ambiguous. Trimming removed 1 base from V and 5 bases from J, with 5 bases in between. There are 13 residues in the CDR3. Germline CDR1 is SGHVS and CDR2 is FQNEAQ. CDR3 nucleotides: TGTGCCAGCAGCTTAGGGCGAAATGAAAAACTGTTTTTT. This gives the protein CASSLGRNEKLFF.

This chain uses TRBV14 with TRBJ1-6; D ambiguous. The CDR3 runs to 17 residues. Germline V lookup: CDR1 SGHDN, CDR2 FVKESK. V lost 2 bases to trimming and J lost 7 bases, with 18 bases between them. The CDR3 DNA is TGTGCCAGCAGCCAACCGGGAGGCCCCGCCAGAAATTCACCCCTCCACTTT. Encoded protein: CASSQPGGPARNSPLHF.

The genes are TRBV7-9 and TRBJ2-4; perhaps TRBD2 as D (6 bases). The germline V gene has CDR1 SEHNR and CDR2 FQNEAQ (reference sequence). This CDR3 is 11 amino acids long. Between the trimmed V and J ends, which lost 9 bases and 6 bases, there was a span of 9 bases. CDR3 residues: CARQEGNIQYF. Written as DNA, the CDR3 is TGTGCCAGGCAGGAGGGAAACATTCAGTACTTC.

V and J are TRBV5-1 and TRBJ2-3; 8 positions agree with TRBD1. Germline-derived CDR1 and CDR2 are SGHRS and YFSETQ. V lost 0 bases and J lost 5; bases outside the gene matches: 2. This CDR3 comprises 14 residues. The CDR3 DNA is TGCGCCAGCAGCTTGGCAGGGGGCGGAGATACGCAGTATTTT. Encoded protein: CASSLAGGGDTQYF.

The V and J genes are TRBV5-1 and TRBJ2-6, with D tentatively TRBD2 (6 bases). CDR3 length: 16 residues. V was shortened by 4 bases and J by 2 bases, with 13 bases between the two germline ends. The V gene's germline CDR1 is SGHRS and CDR2 YFSETQ. The CDR3 reads CASSLAWGAGANVLTF. The CDR3 region has the DNA TGCGCCAGCAGCCTAGCTTGGGGGGCTGGGGCCAACGTCCTGACTTTC.

The chain joins TRBV11-1 to TRBJ2-7; a possible D gene is TRBD1 (6 bases). This CDR3 spans 14 amino acids. Germline lookup yields CDR1 SGHAT and CDR2 FQDESV (reference sequence). Trimming took 5 bases from V and 7 from J, leaving 18 bases between them. CDR3 in DNA: TGTGCCAGCAGCAGAGACAGGTCCAAGGGGGAGCAGTACTTC. Its translation is CASSRDRSKGEQYF.

The chain is built from TRBV5-1 and TRBJ2-5; 12 bases agree with TRBD2. CDR1 is SGHRS and CDR2 is YFSETQ in the germline V gene. Unmatched junction bases numbered 8, after V lost 4 bases and J lost 1 base. The CDR3 loop spans 17 amino acids. The CDR3 nucleotides read TGCGCCAGCAGCAAACGCCCTAGCGGGGGGGCCCAAGAGACCCAGTACTTC. It yields the protein CASSKRPSGGAQETQYF.

This sequence joins TRBV30 and TRBJ1-1; perhaps TRBD1 as D (5 bases). Germline CDR1 GTSNPN, CDR2 SVGIG (reference sequence). The CDR3 runs to 13 residues. V lost 0 bases and J 4 bases, leaving 9 bases between the germline ends. The CDR3 protein is CAWSVTGGTEAFF. The CDR3 DNA reads TGTGCCTGGAGTGTAACTGGGGGCACTGAAGCTTTCTTT.

The genes are TRBV30 and TRBJ2-1, with 7 bases fitting TRBD2. The CDR3 is 14 amino acids. The germline CDR1 and CDR2 sequences are GTSNPN and SVGIG (reference sequence). J was trimmed by 4 bases and V by 3 bases; bases with no gene match: 6. The CDR3 region is CAWRAAGSYNEQFF. CDR3 DNA: TGTGCCTGGAGAGCAGCGGGATCGTACAATGAGCAGTTCTTC.

This clone appeared once. The chain carries TRBV7-6 and TRBJ1-1; no reliable D call. The ends were cut back, 1 base at V and 0 bases at J, with 3 bases in the middle. CDR3 length: 13 residues. CDR1 and CDR2 (germline): SGHVS, FNYEAQ. The CDR3 protein is CASSLEVNTEAFF. The CDR3 DNA follows: TGTGCCAGCAGCTTAGAAGTGAACACTGAAGCTTTCTTT. The variable domain in full, completed from reference TRBV7-6 and TRBJ1-1, reads GAGVSQSPRYKVTKRGQDVALRCDPISGHVSLYWYRQALGQGPEFLTYFNYEAQQDKSGLPNDRFSAERPEGSISTLTIQRTEQRDSAMYRCASSLEVNTEAFFGQGTRLTVV.